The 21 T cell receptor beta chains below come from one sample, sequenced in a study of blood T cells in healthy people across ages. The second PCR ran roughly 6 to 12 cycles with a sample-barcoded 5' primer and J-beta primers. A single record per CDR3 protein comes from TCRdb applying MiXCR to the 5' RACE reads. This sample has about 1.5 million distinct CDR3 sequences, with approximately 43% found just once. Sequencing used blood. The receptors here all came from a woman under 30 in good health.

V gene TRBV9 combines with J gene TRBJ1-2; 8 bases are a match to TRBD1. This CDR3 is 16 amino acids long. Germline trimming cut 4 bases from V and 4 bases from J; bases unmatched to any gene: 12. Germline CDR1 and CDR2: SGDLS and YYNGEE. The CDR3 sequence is CASSPRTGKGLYGYTF. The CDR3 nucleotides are TGTGCCAGCAGCCCCCGGACAGGGAAAGGGCTCTATGGCTACACCTTC.

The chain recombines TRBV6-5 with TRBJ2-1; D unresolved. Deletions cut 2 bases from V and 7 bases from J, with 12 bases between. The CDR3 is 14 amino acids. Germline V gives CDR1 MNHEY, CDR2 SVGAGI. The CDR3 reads CASSYHDGLNEQFF. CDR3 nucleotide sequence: TGTGCCAGCAGTTACCATGACGGTCTAAATGAGCAGTTCTTC.

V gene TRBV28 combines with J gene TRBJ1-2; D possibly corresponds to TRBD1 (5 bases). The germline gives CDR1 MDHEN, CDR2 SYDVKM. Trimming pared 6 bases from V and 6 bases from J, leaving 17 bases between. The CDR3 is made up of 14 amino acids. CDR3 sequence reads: CASSPLGDWHGYTF. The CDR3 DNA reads TGTGCCAGCAGCCCTCTCGGGGACTGGCATGGCTACACCTTC.

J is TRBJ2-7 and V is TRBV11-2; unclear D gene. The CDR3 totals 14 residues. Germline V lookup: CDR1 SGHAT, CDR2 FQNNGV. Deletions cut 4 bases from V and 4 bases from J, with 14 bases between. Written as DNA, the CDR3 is TGTGCCAGCAGCTCATTACGGGCCGATTACGAGCAGTACTTC. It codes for CASSSLRADYEQYF.

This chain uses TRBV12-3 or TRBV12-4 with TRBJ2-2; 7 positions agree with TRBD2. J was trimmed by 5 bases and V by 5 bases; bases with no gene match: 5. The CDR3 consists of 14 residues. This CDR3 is CASSIREGTGELFF. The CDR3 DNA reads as TGTGCCAGCAGTATCAGGGAGGGGACCGGGGAGCTGTTTTTT.

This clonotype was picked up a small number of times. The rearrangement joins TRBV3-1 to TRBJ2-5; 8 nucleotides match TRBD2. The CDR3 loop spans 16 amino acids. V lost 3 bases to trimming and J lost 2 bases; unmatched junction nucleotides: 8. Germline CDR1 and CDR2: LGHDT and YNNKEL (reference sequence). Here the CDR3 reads CASSQSGAGGQETQYF. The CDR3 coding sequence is TGTGCCAGCAGCCAGTCTGGCGCGGGGGGTCAAGAGACCCAGTACTTC.

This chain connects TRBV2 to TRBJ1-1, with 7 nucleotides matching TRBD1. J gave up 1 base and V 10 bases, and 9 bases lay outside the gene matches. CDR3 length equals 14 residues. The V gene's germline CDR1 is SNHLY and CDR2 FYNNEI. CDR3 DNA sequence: TGTGCCACGTTCAGACAGGGAGAGAACACTGAAGCTTTCTTT. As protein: CATFRQGENTEAFF.

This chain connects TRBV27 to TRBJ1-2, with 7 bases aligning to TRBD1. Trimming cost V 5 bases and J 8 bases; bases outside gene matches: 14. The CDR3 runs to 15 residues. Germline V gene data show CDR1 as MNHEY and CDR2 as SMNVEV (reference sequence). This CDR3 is CASSGEWRGHWGYTF. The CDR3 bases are TGTGCCAGCAGTGGGGAGTGGAGGGGGCATTGGGGCTACACCTTC.

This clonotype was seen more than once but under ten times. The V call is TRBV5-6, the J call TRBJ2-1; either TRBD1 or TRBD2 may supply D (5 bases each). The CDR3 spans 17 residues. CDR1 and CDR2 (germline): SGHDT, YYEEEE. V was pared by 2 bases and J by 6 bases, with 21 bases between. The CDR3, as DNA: TGTGCCAGCAGCTTTTATATTTGGGACGGGATCGGCAATGAGCAGTTCTTC. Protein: CASSFYIWDGIGNEQFF.

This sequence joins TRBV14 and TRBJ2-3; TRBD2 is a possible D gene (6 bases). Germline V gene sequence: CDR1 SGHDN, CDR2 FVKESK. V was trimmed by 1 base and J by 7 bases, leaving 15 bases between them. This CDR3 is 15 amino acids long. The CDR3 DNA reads TGTGCCAGCAGCCAAGTAGCGGAGGGGCGAAATACGCAGTATTTT. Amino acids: CASSQVAEGRNTQYF.

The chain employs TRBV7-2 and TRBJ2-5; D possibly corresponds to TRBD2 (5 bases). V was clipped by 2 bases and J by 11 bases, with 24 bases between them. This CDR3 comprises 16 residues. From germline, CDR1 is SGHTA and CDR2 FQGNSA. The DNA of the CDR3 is TGTGCCAGCAGCTTACAAGCAGGACTTTTTTACAATGAGCAGTACTTC. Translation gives CASSLQAGLFYNEQYF.

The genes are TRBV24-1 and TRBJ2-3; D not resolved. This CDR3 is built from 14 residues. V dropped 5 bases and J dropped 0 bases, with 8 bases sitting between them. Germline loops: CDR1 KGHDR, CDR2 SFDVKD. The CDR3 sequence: CATSGTESTDTQYF. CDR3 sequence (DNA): TGTGCCACCAGTGGAACGGAAAGCACAGATACGCAGTATTTT.

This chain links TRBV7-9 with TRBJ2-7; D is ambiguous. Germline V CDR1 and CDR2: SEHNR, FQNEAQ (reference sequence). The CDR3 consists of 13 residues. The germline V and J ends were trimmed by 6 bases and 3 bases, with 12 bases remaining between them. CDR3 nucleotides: TGTGCCAGCAGGCCCAATATATACTACGAGCAGTACTTC. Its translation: CASRPNIYYEQYF.

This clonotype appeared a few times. The CDR3 sequence is CASSTRTGGHEKLFF. CDR3 in DNA: TGTGCCAGCAGCACCCGGACAGGGGGCCATGAAAAACTGTTTTTT. This chain uses TRBV7-2 with TRBJ1-4; TRBD1 matches at 11 bases. Germline lookup yields CDR1 SGHTA and CDR2 FQGNSA. V lost 5 bases, J lost 6 bases, and 5 bases stayed unmatched. CDR3 size: 15 residues.

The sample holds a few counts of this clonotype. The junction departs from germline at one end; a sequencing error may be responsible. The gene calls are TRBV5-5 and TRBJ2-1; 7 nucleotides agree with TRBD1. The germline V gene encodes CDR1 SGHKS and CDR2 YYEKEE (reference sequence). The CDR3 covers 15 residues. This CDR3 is CASTLDDRAYNEQFF. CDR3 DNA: TGTGCCAGCACCTTGGATGACAGGGCCTACAATGAGCAGTTCTTC.

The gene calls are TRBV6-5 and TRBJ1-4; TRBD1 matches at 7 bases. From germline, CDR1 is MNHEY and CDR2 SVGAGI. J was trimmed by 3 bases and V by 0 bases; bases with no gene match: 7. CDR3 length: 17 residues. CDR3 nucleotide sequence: TGTGCCAGCAGTTACTCACCCGGACAGGCGTCTAATGAAAAACTGTTTTTT. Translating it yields CASSYSPGQASNEKLFF.

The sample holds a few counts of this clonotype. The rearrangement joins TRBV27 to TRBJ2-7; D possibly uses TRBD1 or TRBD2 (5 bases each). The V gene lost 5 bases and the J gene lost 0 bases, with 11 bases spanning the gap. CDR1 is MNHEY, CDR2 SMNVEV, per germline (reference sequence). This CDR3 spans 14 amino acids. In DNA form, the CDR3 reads TGTGCCAGCAGTGTTAGAGGGGTCTCCTACGAGCAGTACTTC. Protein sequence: CASSVRGVSYEQYF.

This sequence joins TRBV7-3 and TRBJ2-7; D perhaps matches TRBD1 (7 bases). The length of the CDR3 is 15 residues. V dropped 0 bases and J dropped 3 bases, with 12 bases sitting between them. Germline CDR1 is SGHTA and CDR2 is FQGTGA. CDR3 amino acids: CASSLTAGQLYEQYF. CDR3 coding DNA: TGTGCCAGCAGCTTAACGGCGGGACAGCTCTACGAGCAGTACTTC. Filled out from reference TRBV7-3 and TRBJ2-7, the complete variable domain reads GAGVSQTPSNKVTEKGKYVELRCDPISGHTALYWYRQSLGQGPEFLIYFQGTGAADDSGLPNDRFFAVRPEGSVSTLKIQRTERGDSAVYLCASSLTAGQLYEQYFGPGTRLTVT.

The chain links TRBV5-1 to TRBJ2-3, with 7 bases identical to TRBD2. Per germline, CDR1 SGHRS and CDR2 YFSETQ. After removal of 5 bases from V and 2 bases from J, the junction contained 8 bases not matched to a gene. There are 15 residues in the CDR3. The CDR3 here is CASSSRDYHTDTQYF. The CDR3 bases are TGCGCCAGCAGTTCCCGGGACTACCACACAGATACGCAGTATTTT.

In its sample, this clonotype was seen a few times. As DNA, the CDR3 is TGTGCCAGCAGCCGAGTTGGGCCCTATGGCTACACCTTC. As protein: CASSRVGPYGYTF. The chain links TRBV7-9 to TRBJ1-2; D gene ambiguous. The CDR3 has 13 amino acids. Trimming shortened V by 5 bases and J by 4 bases, and 11 bases separated the two germline ends. Germline loops: CDR1 SEHNR, CDR2 FQNEAQ (reference sequence).

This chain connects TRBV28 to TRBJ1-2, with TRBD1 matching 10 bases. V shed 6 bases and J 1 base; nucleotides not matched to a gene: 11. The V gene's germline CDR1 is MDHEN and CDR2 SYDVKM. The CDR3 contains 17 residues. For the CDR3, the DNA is TGTGCCAGCAGACACCGACAGGGGGCCTGGGTTAACTATGGCTACACCTTC. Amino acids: CASRHRQGAWVNYGYTF.